The 15 T cell receptor beta chains listed next were all sequenced from one sample in a study of T cell repertoires in cytomegalovirus infection. These receptors' targets are unknown. MiXCR, applied by TCRdb to the reads, yields one record per CDR3 protein. The sample includes about 570,000 distinct CDR3 sequences, 35% to 50% of them seen just once. The specimen was cultured PBMCs, collected from culture after CMV antigen stimulation. These receptor sequences come from a human donor in good health (CMV status not recorded). Some clones in this sample may be carry-over from other donors' samples.

The V and J genes are TRBV6-2 or TRBV6-3 and TRBJ2-7; 8 nucleotides agree with TRBD2. This CDR3 comprises 15 residues. CDR1 and CDR2 from the germline V gene are MNHEY and SVGEGT. V lost 6 bases to trimming and J lost 6 bases; unmatched junction nucleotides: 13. As DNA, the CDR3 is TGTGCCAGCAGCCCCAGCGGGGGTTCGTGGGGCGAGCAGTACTTC. Protein: CASSPSGGSWGEQYF.

As concerns this clonotype: A read error may account for a junction end that differs from germline. V and J are TRBV7-2 and TRBJ2-5, with 8 bases fitting TRBD1. Germline CDR1 SGHTA, CDR2 FQGNSA. The CDR3 is 15 amino acids. The CDR3 DNA follows: TGTGCCAGCAGCTTCCAGGGGGCTCGCCACGAGTCCCAGTCCTTC. It codes for CASSFQGARHESQSF.

This clonotype was found a few times. The chain couples TRBV14 to TRBJ1-2; the D is unclear. V was clipped by 0 bases and J by 4 bases, with 18 bases between them. Germline values: CDR1 SGHDN, CDR2 FVKESK. The CDR3 runs to 17 residues. The DNA for the CDR3 is TGTGCCAGCAGCCAAGATCCCTTTGAGGGTGAGGCCTATGGCTACACCTTC. This codes for CASSQDPFEGEAYGYTF.

V and J are TRBV9 and TRBJ1-2, with TRBD1 matching 11 bases. This CDR3 has 15 amino acids. Germline V gives CDR1 SGDLS, CDR2 YYNGEE. J was trimmed by 8 bases and V by 3 bases; bases with no gene match: 9. DNA for the CDR3: TGTGCCAGCAGCGCCGACGGGACAGGGGGACAGGGCTACACCTTC. This codes for CASSADGTGGQGYTF.

This clonotype has just a few counts. The chain uses TRBV4-3 and TRBJ2-1; 7 bases agree with TRBD2. Germline trimming cut 3 bases from V and 6 bases from J; bases unmatched to any gene: 8. Germline lookup yields CDR1 LGHNA and CDR2 YSLEER. The CDR3 is 15 residues long. The CDR3 bases are TGCGCCAGCAGCCATGAAGCCGGGGGGATCAATGAGCAGTTCTTC. Amino acid sequence: CASSHEAGGINEQFF.

V usage is TRBV5-1 and J usage is TRBJ1-1; the match to TRBD1 covers 10 bases. The ends lost 3 bases at V and 5 bases at J; junction bases unmatched: 7. The CDR3 spans 15 residues. Germline CDR1 is SGHRS and CDR2 is YFSETQ. CDR3: CASSSRTGGRTEAFF. CDR3 nucleotides: TGCGCCAGCAGCTCCCGGACAGGGGGAAGGACTGAAGCTTTCTTT.

Many counts were recorded for this clonotype. V usage is TRBV7-2 and J usage is TRBJ2-5, with 7 bases lining up with TRBD2. Germline values: CDR1 SGHTA, CDR2 FQGNSA. The CDR3 has 15 residues. Trimming took 0 bases from V and 7 from J; bases not matched to a gene: 8. The CDR3 DNA follows: TGTGCCAGCAGCTTAGCGCTGGCTGGCGGGGGGACCCAGTACTTC. As protein: CASSLALAGGGTQYF.

In its sample, this clonotype was seen a few times. CDR3 in amino acids: CSVPLWAGNEQFF. The CDR3 DNA reads TGCAGCGTTCCGTTGTGGGCTGGGAATGAGCAGTTCTTC. The chain carries TRBV29-1 and TRBJ2-1, with no clear D. The CDR3 is 13 residues long. Per the germline V gene, CDR1 is SQVTM and CDR2 is ANQGSEA. Trimming stripped 5 bases from V and 7 bases from J, with 15 bases between.

This chain links TRBV29-1 with TRBJ2-3, with 9 bases fitting TRBD1. J gave up 1 base and V 6 bases, and 11 bases lay outside the gene matches. This CDR3 is built from 16 residues. Germline loops: CDR1 SQVTM, CDR2 ANQGSEA. The DNA for the CDR3 is TGCAGCGTCGATGCGGACAGGGGAAAACGCACAGATACGCAGTATTTT. Its protein product is CSVDADRGKRTDTQYF.

The rearrangement uses TRBV9 and TRBJ2-6; 10 nucleotides line up with TRBD1. V lost 0 bases to trimming and J lost 3 bases; unmatched junction nucleotides: 9. CDR1 is SGDLS and CDR2 is YYNGEE in the germline V gene. This CDR3 comprises 19 residues. This chain's CDR3 is CASSVEGGTGAVGANVLTF. The CDR3 region has the DNA TGTGCCAGCAGCGTAGAGGGGGGGACAGGGGCTGTTGGGGCCAACGTCCTGACTTTC.

The CDR3 region has the DNA TGTGCCAGCAGGACGGGACTAGCGGGACCCGAGCAGTACTTC. Its protein is CASRTGLAGPEQYF. This chain links TRBV7-2 with TRBJ2-7; 13 bases align to TRBD2. Germline lookup yields CDR1 SGHTA and CDR2 FQGNSA. Trimming at V came to 6 bases and at J to 6 bases, leaving 5 bases not matched to a gene. The CDR3 is 14 amino acids.

The rearrangement links TRBV7-2 to TRBJ1-1, with D unresolved. The CDR3 is 15 residues long. The V gene lost 3 bases and the J gene lost 3 bases, with 14 bases spanning the gap. CDR1 SGHTA and CDR2 FQGNSA come from the germline V gene. In DNA, the CDR3 is TGTGCCAGCAGCTTGGTAGGGTGGGTGGACACTGAAGCTTTCTTT. It codes for CASSLVGWVDTEAFF.

For this clonotype: The junction departs from the called germline gene at one end, perhaps through a read error. This chain uses TRBV19 with TRBJ1-5; a possible D gene is TRBD1 (6 bases). Per the germline V gene, CDR1 is LNHDA and CDR2 is SQIVND (reference sequence). This CDR3 is built from 14 residues. DNA of the CDR3: TGTGCCAGAAGTATGGTACAGGGACGTCAGCCCCAGCATTTT. This gives the protein CARSMVQGRQPQHF.

This sequence joins TRBV29-1 and TRBJ2-5; a possible D gene is TRBD1 (5 bases). Germline lookup yields CDR1 SQVTM and CDR2 ANQGSEA. The CDR3 runs to 11 residues. Trimming took 6 bases from V and 5 from J, leaving 10 bases between them. CDR3 protein: CSVKKGETQYF. CDR3 bases: TGCAGCGTAAAAAAGGGGGAGACCCAGTACTTC.

The rearrangement uses TRBV19 and TRBJ2-1; TRBD2 matches at 12 bases. This CDR3 region has 15 residues. CDR1 and CDR2 (germline): LNHDA, SQIVND (reference sequence). The junction had 9 bases not matched to a gene; V was cut back by 3 bases and J by 12 bases. The CDR3 region has the DNA TGTGCCAGTAGTATCGGTCTAGCGGGAGGGCACGGGCAGTTCTTC. This gives the protein CASSIGLAGGHGQFF.